This TCR beta chain was sequenced for a study of alternative splicing in chronic myeloid leukemia remission (dated by TCRdb to 2019 to 2021). In the study overall: RNA sequencing was used to profile peripheral blood obtained from chronic-phase CML patients at diagnosis and at remission, and the resulting profiles were compared with those of healthy donors. For diagnosis, remission and control samples alike, total RNA was extracted from peripheral blood mononuclear cells using Trizol. The RESIST (imatinib), ENESTxtnd (nilotinib) and PINNACLE (nilotinib plus pegylated interferon) trials supplied some 10 diagnostic specimens along with matched remission specimens. The diagnostic specimens from the trials consisted of total leukocytes from peripheral blood collected in EDTA. Female/male counts of 11/5 were recorded for diagnosis samples, 8/3 for remission samples and 2/4 for controls. The French Persistem study supplied nine CML samples, of which seven were diagnostic and two were matched remission samples. Median ages of roughly 49 years at diagnosis, about 59 at remission and 35 to 45 for healthy controls were recorded. The full study reports these points: Blood cell composition varied strongly between timepoints, moving from enrichment of myeloid progenitors at diagnosis to enrichment of mature lymphoid cells at remission. At remission, blood cell composition was found to be reconfigured to resemble that of lymphoid cell-enriched normal controls.

With respect to this clonotype: The antigen this receptor binds is unknown.

Library prep was done by bulk RNA-seq. The TruSeq Stranded RNA sample prep kit was used to generate libraries of poly-A-enriched mRNA from an input of 0.8 to 1 ug total RNA. Paired-end sequencing was performed on a HiSeq 2500, with each sample sequenced in triplicate. Each mate in the RNA-seq data had a read length of 125 nucleotides. Per the authors' processing: After trimming, reads were aligned to hg38 using STAR v2.7, and quality control was handled by FASTQC, RSeQC and multiqc. Salmon 0.14.1 was used to quantify gene expression levels as transcripts per million (TPM). The results of principal component analysis suggested that neither trial, library batch, sequencing batch, treatment regimen nor sex drove the transcriptomic profiles. After TCRdb reprocessed the reads, each CDR3 protein sequence was kept as one row, without DNA. These V and J calls rely on TCRdb rather than the paper's analysis. The sample includes approximately 700 distinct CDR3 sequences, with 98% observed a single time. Of the sample, 3% to 4% falls within the top ten clones.

For CDR1 and CDR2, the germline V gene (reference sequence) lists DFQATT and SNEGSKA. The CDR3, cysteine through phenylalanine, is 14 amino acids long. No DNA accompanies this entry. In the paper's terms, the time point label means: chronic-phase CML before TKI therapy (screening/day 1). About 17 CML patients made up the patient cohort, and matched post-remission samples were retrieved for a subset of those patients. The source is an adult with chronic myeloid leukemia. Material: PBMCs or total blood leukocytes (not recorded which), obtained at diagnosis. The chain employs TRBV20-1 and TRBJ2-7; TCRdb's D call of TRBD2 is untestable without DNA. This receptor has the CDR3 CSAISGTSPYEQYF.